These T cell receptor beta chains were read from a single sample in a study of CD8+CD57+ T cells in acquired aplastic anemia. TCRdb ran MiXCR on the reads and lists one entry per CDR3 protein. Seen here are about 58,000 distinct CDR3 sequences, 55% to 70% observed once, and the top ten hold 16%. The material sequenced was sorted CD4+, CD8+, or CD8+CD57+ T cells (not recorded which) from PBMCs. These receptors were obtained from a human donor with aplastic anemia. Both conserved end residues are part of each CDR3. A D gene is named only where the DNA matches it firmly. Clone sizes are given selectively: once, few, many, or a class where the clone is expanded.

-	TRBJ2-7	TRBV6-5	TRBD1	CASSSPGTGGFEQYF	TGTGCCAGCAGTTCCCCCGGGACAGGGGGCTTCGAGCAGTACTTC
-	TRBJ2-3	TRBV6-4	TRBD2	CASGDSAGGPDTQYF	TGTGCCAGCGGTGACTCAGCGGGGGGGCCAGATACGCAGTATTTT
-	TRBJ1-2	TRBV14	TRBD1	CASSLHPSGQGSGYTF	TGTGCCAGCAGCTTACACCCCTCGGGACAGGGGTCTGGCTACACCTTC
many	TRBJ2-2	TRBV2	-	CASSEDFENTGELFF	TGTGCCAGCAGTGAAGACTTCGAGAACACCGGGGAGCTGTTTTTT
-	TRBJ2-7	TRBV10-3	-	CAIGPRGGSYEQYF	TGTGCCATCGGCCCCAGGGGCGGCTCCTACGAGCAGTACTTC
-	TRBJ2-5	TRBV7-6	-	CASSRAPQETQYF	TGTGCCAGCAGCCGGGCCCCTCAAGAGACCCAGTACTTC
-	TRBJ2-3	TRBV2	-	CASRKGYSDTQYF	TGTGCCAGCAGGAAGGGGTATTCAGATACGCAGTATTTT
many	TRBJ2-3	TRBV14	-	CASSHRLGTDTQYF	TGTGCCAGCAGCCACCGTTTGGGCACAGATACGCAGTATTTT
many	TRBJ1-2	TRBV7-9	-	CASSLASGSVANYGYTF	TGTGCCAGCAGCTTAGCGAGTGGGTCTGTAGCTAACTATGGCTACACCTTC
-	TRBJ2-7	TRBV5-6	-	CASSLLGTTYEQYF	TGTGCCAGCAGCTTGTTAGGGACCACCTACGAGCAGTACTTC
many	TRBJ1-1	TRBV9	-	CASSVPRQDSNTEAFF	TGTGCCAGCAGCGTCCCCAGACAAGATTCGAACACTGAAGCTTTCTTT
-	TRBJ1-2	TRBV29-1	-	CSVAGFNYGYTF	TGCAGCGTTGCAGGGTTTAACTATGGCTACACCTTC
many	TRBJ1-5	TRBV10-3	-	CAISERSSGHQPQHF	TGTGCCATCAGTGAACGCAGTTCGGGGCATCAGCCCCAGCATTTT
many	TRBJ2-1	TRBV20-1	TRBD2	CSARDHSGGDYNEQFF	TGCAGTGCTAGAGATCACTCTGGGGGGGACTACAATGAGCAGTTCTTC
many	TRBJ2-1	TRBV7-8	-	CASSPDGGTEQFF	TGTGCCAGCAGCCCTGACGGAGGGACTGAGCAGTTCTTC
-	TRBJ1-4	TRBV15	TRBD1	CATSRVGDSLREKLFF	TGTGCCACCAGCAGAGTGGGGGACAGCCTTAGGGAAAAACTGTTTTTT
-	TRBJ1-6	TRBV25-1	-	CASSESSRNNSPLHF	TGTGCCAGCAGTGAATCTAGCAGGAATAATTCACCCCTCCACTTT
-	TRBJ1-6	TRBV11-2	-	CVSSLGVLANSPLHF	TGTGTCAGCAGCTTAGGAGTCCTCGCCAATTCACCCCTCCACTTT
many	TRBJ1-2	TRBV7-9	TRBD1	CASMGPRGADGYTF	TGTGCCAGCATGGGGCCCAGGGGGGCGGATGGCTACACCTTC
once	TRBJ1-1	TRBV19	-	CASSPRTVTAFF	TGTGCCAGTAGTCCTCGGACAGTAACGGCTTTCTTT
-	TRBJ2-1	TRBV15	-	CATSREGTGANEQFF	TGTGCCACCAGCAGAGAGGGAACCGGGGCAAATGAGCAGTTCTTC
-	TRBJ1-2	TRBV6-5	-	CASSFGDGYTF	TGTGCCAGCAGTTTTGGGGACGGCTACACCTTC
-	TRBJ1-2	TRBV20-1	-	CSARDPAGGLGYGYTF	TGCAGTGCTAGAGATCCGGCCGGGGGGCTAGGGTATGGCTACACCTTC
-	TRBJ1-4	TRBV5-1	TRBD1	CASSLGTVPNEKLFF	TGCGCCAGCAGCCTGGGGACAGTACCTAATGAAAAACTGTTTTTT
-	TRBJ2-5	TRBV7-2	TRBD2	CASSSLAGETQCF	TGTGCCAGCAGCTCACTAGCGGGAGAGACCCAGTGCTTC
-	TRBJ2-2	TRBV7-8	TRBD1	CASTFPDRGDTGELFF	TGTGCCAGCACCTTCCCGGACAGGGGAGACACCGGGGAGCTGTTTTTT